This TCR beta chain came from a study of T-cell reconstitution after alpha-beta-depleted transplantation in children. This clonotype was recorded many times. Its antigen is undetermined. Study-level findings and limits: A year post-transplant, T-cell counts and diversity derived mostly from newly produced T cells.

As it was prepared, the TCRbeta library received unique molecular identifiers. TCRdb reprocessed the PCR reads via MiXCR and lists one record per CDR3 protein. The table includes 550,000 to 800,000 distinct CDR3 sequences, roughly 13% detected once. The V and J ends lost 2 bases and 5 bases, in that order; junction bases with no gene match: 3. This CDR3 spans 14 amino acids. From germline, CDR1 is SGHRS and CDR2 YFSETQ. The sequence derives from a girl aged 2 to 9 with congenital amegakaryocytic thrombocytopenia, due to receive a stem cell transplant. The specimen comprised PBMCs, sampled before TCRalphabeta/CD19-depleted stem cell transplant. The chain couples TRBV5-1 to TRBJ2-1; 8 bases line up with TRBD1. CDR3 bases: TGCGCCAGCAGCTTAGACAGGGGTAACAATGAGCAGTTCTTC. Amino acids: CASSLDRGNNEQFF.